This TCR beta chain was documented in a study of cytomegalovirus exposure and HLA in healthy donors. On this clone: Its antigen is currently unknown.

The study sampled nominally healthy donors, though unrecorded immune exposures were likely. With 60 Vbeta and 13 Jbeta primers, the PCR was carried out. The method was immunoSEQ multiplex PCR; TCRdb's version includes in-frame clones alone and lacks a portion of them. This sample has 100,000 to 150,000 clones; roughly 75% occur once, and the top ten carry roughly 3%. Broader study findings: In a later analysis, at a false discovery rate of 0.05, approximately 18,000 TCR beta sequences were associated with HLA alleles. Later on, a genetic analysis was performed. It linked a missense variant in DCLRE1C with V- and J-gene trimming of TCR beta.

This TCR came from a woman aged 50 to 65 in good health and CMV-seronegative. The specimen was PBMCs.

CDR3 amino acids: CASSLAGTSVGGELFF. The DNA for the CDR3 is TGTGCCAGCAGCTTAGCCGGGACTAGTGTTGGCGGGGAGCTGTTTTTT. The chain employs TRBV7-2 and TRBJ2-2; TRBD2 matches at 8 bases. CDR1 SGHTA and CDR2 FQGNSA come from the germline V gene. The V and J ends lost 0 bases and 7 bases, in that order; junction bases with no gene match: 7. This CDR3 contains 16 residues. Drawing the rest from reference TRBV7-2 and TRBJ2-2, the complete variable domain is GAGVSQSPSNKVTEKGKDVELRCDPISGHTALYWYRQSLGQGLEFLIYFQGNSAPDKSGLPSDRFSAERTGGSVSTLTIQRTQQEDSAVYLCASSLAGTSVGGELFFGEGSRLTVL.